Given below is one TCR beta chain in context. Its antigen is as yet unknown. The CDR3 has 15 residues. This entry comes from a study of cytomegalovirus exposure and HLA in healthy donors. In the study overall: A previous analysis identified 117 million unique TCR beta sequences derived from roughly 180 million T cells. Study conclusions and caveats: Later analysis identified a missense DCLRE1C variant that was linked to TCR beta V- and J-gene trimming.

Healthy bone marrow donors supplied every sample. Donors were nominally healthy when sampled, though unrecorded immune exposures were likely. 13 Jbeta primers and 60 Vbeta primers were used for the PCR. The repertoire was sequenced with immunoSEQ multiplex PCR; TCRdb's copy has only in-frame clones and lacks some. The sample has approximately 100,000 clones, roughly 80% seen once. The sequenced sample consisted of PBMCs. The sequence was collected from a woman aged 50 to 65 in good health and CMV-seropositive. This chain joins TRBV21-1 and TRBJ2-1; TRBD2, as called in the table, went unchecked against the DNA. TRBV21-1 is a pseudogene. The CDR3 region has the DNA TGTGCCAGCAGGGAGAGAGGGAGGAGGTACAATGAGCAGTTCTTC. This codes for CASRERGRRYNEQFF.